Here is one TCR beta chain with its context. What it recognizes is unknown. In germline, CDR1 is MNHEY, CDR2 SVGAGI. V gave up 7 bases and J gave up 6 bases; unmatched junction bases: 9. The length of the CDR3 is 13 residues. The data were taken from a study of type 1 regulatory T cells. Study summary: This in vitro CD4 product, T-allo10, is enriched for Tr1 cells and alloantigen-specific.

Graft donor-derived T-allo10 cells were described as host-alloantigen-specific, anergic, and alloantigen-specifically suppressive. TCRdb fed the reads into MiXCR, producing one record per CDR3 protein. The table shows about 74,000 distinct CDR3 sequences, with 55% to 80% occurring only once. The genes are TRBV6-5 and TRBJ2-7; 7 bases match TRBD1. Sequenced: cultured T cells, either the whole culture or a sorted T cell fraction (not recorded which). As for subset: Tr1-enriched cell product generated in vitro against host alloantigens. This receptor was obtained from a human donor in good health. CDR3 DNA: TGTGCCAGCACCTCGGACAGGCCCGGCGAGCAGTACTTC. Translated, it gives CASTSDRPGEQYF.